The 14 T cell receptor beta chains given below trace back to one sample, sequenced in a study of T-cell reconstitution after alpha-beta-depleted transplantation in children. Unique molecular identifiers were incorporated during preparation of the TCRbeta library. Via MiXCR, TCRdb re-called the PCR reads, giving one row per CDR3 protein. The profile covers about 210,000 distinct CDR3 sequences, with about a sixth appearing a single time and 40% to 50% taken by the ten largest. The material sequenced was PBMCs, mostly from graft donor cells, taken 360 days after TCRalphabeta/CD19-depleted stem cell transplant. These receptors were taken from a male patient between 2 and 10 years old who had a stem cell transplant for acute lymphoblastic leukemia, so the T cells may come from the graft donor.

The CDR3 region is CALILPGGATGRNTGELFF. CDR3 nucleotides: TGTGCCTTAATACTCCCCGGAGGGGCGACTGGACGGAACACCGGGGAGCTGTTTTTT. This chain uses TRBV11-1 with TRBJ2-2; D is perhaps TRBD2 (6 bases). From germline, CDR1 is SGHAT and CDR2 FQDESV (reference sequence). The CDR3 has 19 residues. With 11 bases removed from V and 1 base from J, the gap between germline ends came to 29 bases.

This clonotype was recorded many times. The rearrangement joins TRBV29-1 to TRBJ2-2; no clear D. The CDR3 loop spans 11 amino acids. CDR1 and CDR2 (germline): SQVTM, ANQGSEA. The V and J ends lost 2 bases and 8 bases respectively, with 6 bases between them. CDR3 region: CSVEWAGELFF. In nucleotides, the CDR3 is TGCAGCGTTGAATGGGCAGGGGAGCTGTTTTTT.

DNA of the CDR3: TGTGCCAGCAGCTCTAGCGGGGGGATTTACAATGAGCAGTTCTTC. Amino acids: CASSSSGGIYNEQFF. The chain combines TRBV5-4 with TRBJ2-1; TRBD2 agrees at 11 bases. The CDR3 has 15 residues. The V and J ends lost 3 bases and 4 bases, in that order; junction bases with no gene match: 3. Germline CDR1 reads SGHNT; CDR2 reads YYREEE (reference sequence).

The chain links TRBV18 to TRBJ2-3; 10 nucleotides align to TRBD1. This CDR3 has 17 residues. The germline V gene has CDR1 KGHSH and CDR2 LQKENI. J gave up 7 bases and V 3 bases, and 13 bases lay outside the gene matches. In nucleotides, the CDR3 is TGTGCCAGCTCACCCCTACCGGGACAGGGGATTGGAAATACGCAGTATTTT. Its translation: CASSPLPGQGIGNTQYF.

This chain uses TRBV7-2 with TRBJ2-3, with 12 bases fitting TRBD2. Germline V lookup: CDR1 SGHTA, CDR2 FQGNSA. The CDR3 extends over 16 amino acids. Trimming at V came to 5 bases and at J to 2 bases, leaving 5 bases not matched to a gene. CDR3 residues: CASSPRTSGTTDTQYF. CDR3 DNA sequence: TGTGCCAGCAGCCCGCGGACTAGCGGGACCACAGATACGCAGTATTTT.

This chain links TRBV5-1 with TRBJ2-1, with 7 bases identical to TRBD1. Trimming removed 0 bases from V and 4 bases from J; junction bases left unmatched: 4. The CDR3 has 15 residues. CDR1 and CDR2 (germline): SGHRS, YFSETQ. The CDR3 region has the DNA TGCGCCAGCAGCTTGGCCGAGACAGGGTACAATGAGCAGTTCTTC. It translates to CASSLAETGYNEQFF.

This clonotype has just a few counts. The chain joins TRBV4-2 to TRBJ2-2; maybe TRBD2 (5 bases). Trimming took off 4 bases at V and 6 bases at J, with 12 bases between the two ends. The CDR3 extends over 14 amino acids. Germline loops: CDR1 LGHNA, CDR2 YNFKEQ. This CDR3 is CASSPQRFAGELFF. The CDR3 nucleotides are TGTGCCAGCAGCCCCCAGCGGTTCGCCGGGGAGCTGTTTTTT.

This clonotype was picked up a small number of times. This chain joins TRBV12-3 or TRBV12-4 and TRBJ2-2; D gene uncertain. This CDR3 has 13 residues. Trimming shortened V by 3 bases and J by 7 bases, and 9 bases separated the two germline ends. The CDR3 here is CASSFGTNGELFF. CDR3 nucleotides: TGTGCCAGCAGTTTTGGCACAAACGGGGAGCTGTTTTTT.

The rearrangement links TRBV10-2 to TRBJ1-5; D gene ambiguous. Germline CDR1 is WSHSY and CDR2 is SAAADI. The CDR3 is made up of 13 amino acids. Trimming shortened V by 5 bases and J by 8 bases, and 13 bases separated the two germline ends. The DNA for the CDR3 is TGCGCCAGCAGTATGGGCCAGTGGGAGCCCCAGCATTTT. Its protein is CASSMGQWEPQHF.

This clonotype has more than one count but fewer than ten. The rearrangement joins TRBV29-1 to TRBJ1-2; tentatively, D is TRBD1 (5 bases). Deletions cut 4 bases from V and 8 bases from J, with 14 bases between. This CDR3 comprises 12 residues. In germline, CDR1 is SQVTM, CDR2 ANQGSEA. In nucleotides, the CDR3 is TGCAGCGTTGGGCGGCGGGACCTAGGCTACACCTTC. Translated, it gives CSVGRRDLGYTF.

This clonotype was recorded only once. The chain combines TRBV11-2 with TRBJ1-1; D is perhaps TRBD1 (5 bases). Per germline, CDR1 SGHAT and CDR2 FQNNGV. V was shortened by 5 bases and J by 3 bases, with 19 bases between the two germline ends. CDR3 length: 16 residues. CDR3 sequence: CASSPKEGGVDTEAFF. CDR3 nucleotide sequence: TGTGCCAGCAGCCCAAAAGAGGGAGGGGTCGACACTGAAGCTTTCTTT.

This clonotype has just a few counts. The V and J genes are TRBV21-1 and TRBJ1-5. TRBV21-1 is described as a pseudogene. The CDR3 totals 15 residues. CDR3 in amino acids: CASSKREGRNQPQHF. CDR3 DNA: TGTGCCAGCAGCAAGAGGGAGGGCCGCAATCAGCCCCAGCATTTT.

V is TRBV4-2 and J is TRBJ2-7; TRBD1 aligns across 8 bases. Germline CDR1 and CDR2: LGHNA and YNFKEQ. This CDR3 is built from 14 residues. V was pared by 4 bases and J by 5 bases, with 7 bases of the junction left unmatched. CDR3 sequence: CASSPLQGADEQYF. The CDR3 DNA reads TGTGCCAGCAGCCCATTGCAGGGGGCCGACGAGCAGTACTTC.

In this sample, this clonotype turned up a few times. V gene TRBV3-1 combines with J gene TRBJ2-7, with no clear D. The CDR3 extends over 11 amino acids. V was clipped by 4 bases and J by 5 bases, with 6 bases between them. Germline loops: CDR1 LGHDT, CDR2 YNNKEL (reference sequence). The CDR3 here is CASSRFDEQYF. DNA for the CDR3: TGTGCCAGCAGCCGTTTTGACGAGCAGTACTTC.